The 7 T cell receptor beta chains below all came from one sample that was sequenced in a study of blood T cell repertoires in COVID-19. TCRdb's table, derived via immunoSEQ multiplex PCR, lists solely in-frame clones and lacks some. The sample consists of a few hundred thousand clones, around 87% of them appearing once. Sequenced input: peripheral blood. The receptor source for this set is a woman in her 50s with acute or convalescent COVID-19.

The chain combines TRBV12-3 or TRBV12-4 with TRBJ2-4, with 7 bases matching TRBD1. The junction had 5 bases not matched to a gene; V was cut back by 5 bases and J by 10 bases. This CDR3 spans 12 amino acids. The CDR3 loop is CASSRQGLIQYF. The CDR3 DNA reads as TGTGCCAGCAGTCGACAGGGCTTAATTCAGTACTTC.

This chain uses TRBV19 with TRBJ2-7; 11 nucleotides line up with TRBD2. Germline V CDR1 and CDR2: LNHDA, SQIVND (reference sequence). The CDR3 has 16 residues. Trimming at V came to 6 bases and at J to 0 bases, leaving 7 bases not matched to a gene. This CDR3 reads CASSASGTSGSYEQYF. The CDR3 bases are TGTGCCAGTAGCGCCAGCGGGACTAGCGGCTCCTACGAGCAGTACTTC.

The chain is built from TRBV7-9 and TRBJ2-1, with TRBD2 as a possible D gene (5 bases). Trimming took 9 bases from V and 2 from J, leaving 11 bases between them. The CDR3 is made up of 13 amino acids. Germline V CDR1 and CDR2: SEHNR, FQNEAQ (reference sequence). The CDR3 loop is CASSSGAYNEQFF. CDR3 DNA: TGTGCCAGTTCGAGCGGAGCCTACAATGAGCAGTTCTTC.

The chain links TRBV5-6 to TRBJ1-1; 8 nucleotides match TRBD1. This CDR3 has 15 residues. Germline trimming cut 5 bases from V and 1 base from J; bases unmatched to any gene: 7. Germline V lookup: CDR1 SGHDT, CDR2 YYEEEE. The CDR3 region is CASRPTGGRNTEAFF. CDR3 DNA sequence: TGTGCCAGCAGGCCAACAGGGGGGAGGAACACTGAAGCTTTCTTT.

V usage is TRBV15 and J usage is TRBJ1-5; D is uncertain. V lost 1 base and J lost 0, with 13 bases in between. The CDR3 is 17 amino acids. The germline gives CDR1 LNHNV, CDR2 YYDKDF (reference sequence). The CDR3 DNA reads as TGTGCCACCAGCAGAGTTATCAACAGCCATAGCAATCAGCCCCAGCATTTT. The encoded protein is CATSRVINSHSNQPQHF.

The chain employs TRBV11-2 and TRBJ2-1; the match to TRBD2 covers 10 bases. Germline CDR1 is SGHAT and CDR2 is FQNNGV. CDR3 length equals 15 residues. The ends lost 4 bases at V and 4 bases at J; junction bases unmatched: 4. Written as DNA, the CDR3 is TGTGCCAGCAGCTCACTACTAGCGGGATACAATGAGCAGTTCTTC. As protein: CASSSLLAGYNEQFF.

The gene calls are TRBV6-5 and TRBJ2-2; D call uncertain. Trimming removed 2 bases at V and 8 bases at J, with 15 bases between. This CDR3 comprises 15 residues. Germline values: CDR1 MNHEY, CDR2 SVGAGI. CDR3 sequence: CASSYEAYKSGELFF. In DNA, the CDR3 is TGTGCCAGCAGTTACGAAGCCTATAAGTCGGGGGAGCTGTTTTTT.